This T cell receptor beta chain was sequenced in a study of shared clonotypes between healthy human individuals. The assay was immunoSEQ multiplex PCR, and TCRdb's table has in-frame clones only and misses some. The sample gives 1 million to 1.2 million clones, around 77% of which show up once; 0.89% is in the top ten. This clone appeared a few times. Its specificity is not known. Notes on the study in general: It was expected that sequencing depth would affect clonotype sharing among donors. Memory subsets generally showed smaller estimated richness than naive subsets did. Blood was the sole source, and tissue repertoires probably differ.

The CDR3 contains 15 residues. CDR1 and CDR2 (germline): MNHNS, SASEGT. V gave up 4 bases and J gave up 7 bases; unmatched junction bases: 6. The chain uses TRBV6-1 and TRBJ1-4; 10 bases line up with TRBD1. The source material was memory CD4+ T cells from PBMCs. Described subset: CD45RA-negative fraction. This clonotype originated in a young man in good health. Some clones in this sample may be carry-over from other donors' samples. DNA for the CDR3: TGTGCCAGCAGTGCCGGGGACAGGGGAGGTGAAAAACTGTTTTTT. It specifies CASSAGDRGGEKLFF.